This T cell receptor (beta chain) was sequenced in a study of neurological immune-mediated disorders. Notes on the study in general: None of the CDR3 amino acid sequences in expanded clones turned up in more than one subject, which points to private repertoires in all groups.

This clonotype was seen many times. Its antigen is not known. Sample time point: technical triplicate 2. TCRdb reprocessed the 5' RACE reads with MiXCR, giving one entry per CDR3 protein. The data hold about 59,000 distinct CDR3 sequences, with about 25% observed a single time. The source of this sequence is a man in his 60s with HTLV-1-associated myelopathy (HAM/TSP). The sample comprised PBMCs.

Here the CDR3 reads CASSSWAANTGELFF. The DNA of the CDR3 is TGCGCCAGCAGCTCCTGGGCAGCTAACACCGGGGAGCTGTTTTTT. The chain combines TRBV4-1 with TRBJ2-2; D not resolved. CDR3 size: 15 residues. V lost 5 bases and J lost 2, with 12 bases in between. The germline V gene has CDR1 MGHRA and CDR2 YSYEKL.